This is a list of T cell receptor beta chains from one sample in a study of patients and donors after allogeneic stem cell transplantation. Each CDR3 protein gets one entry after TCRdb re-called the RT-PCR reads with MiXCR. The sample records 3,000 or so distinct CDR3 sequences, roughly 5.4% being singletons. The sample taken for sequencing was blood, either unsorted or a sorted T cell fraction (not recorded which). These TCRs come from a human donor who was either an allogeneic HSCT recipient or a stem cell or donor lymphocyte infusion donor (not recorded which). It is not recorded whose cells these are; they may come from a transplant donor. The CDR3 runs from the conserved cysteine through the conserved F or W. The D gene is left open where the match is weak. Not every row has a clone size; where given, it reads once, few, many or a size class.

v_gene	abundance	j_gene	d_gene	CDR3nt	CDR3aa
TRBV5-1	medium-sized	TRBJ2-1	NA	TGCGCCACCCGAGGGACTTCGGAGCAGTTCTTC	CATRGTSEQFF
TRBV7-2	large	TRBJ2-3	NA	TGTGCCAGCAGGCGACTACCAAGCACAGATACGCAGTATTTT	CASRRLPSTDTQYF
TRBV7-2	medium-sized	TRBJ2-2	NA	TGTGCCAGCAGCTTAGACCCAGCGGGCGGAGGGGAGCTGTTTTTT	CASSLDPAGGGELFF
TRBV28	NA	TRBJ2-3	NA	TGTGCCAGCAGTTTTAGAGGCGGTACGCAGTATTTT	CASSFRGGTQYF
TRBV6-2/TRBV6-3	medium-sized	TRBJ2-1	TRBD2	TGTGCCAGCAGGACGCTGACTAGCGGGAGTGGCAATGAGCAGTTCTTC	CASRTLTSGSGNEQFF
TRBV15	medium-sized	TRBJ2-1	NA	TGTGCCACCAGCAGTCCGGGACTGAGGGGCTATGAGCAGTTCTTC	CATSSPGLRGYEQFF
TRBV6-5	NA	TRBJ1-4	NA	TGTGCCAGCAGTAATTCAGGGGCAACTAATGAAAAACTGTTTTTT	CASSNSGATNEKLFF
TRBV9	NA	TRBJ2-1	NA	TGTGCCAGCAGCGCTAGAGGCAATGAGCAGTTCTTC	CASSARGNEQFF
TRBV12-2	medium-sized	TRBJ2-7	NA	TGTGCAAGTCGCGATTCCGGACAGGGACACTACGAGCAGTACTTC	CASRDSGQGHYEQYF
TRBV6-5	few	TRBJ2-3	TRBD2	TGTGCCAGCAGGGGGTCTAGCGGGAGGGCCGAGTATTTT	CASRGSSGRAEYF
TRBV15	NA	TRBJ2-7	NA	TGTGCCACCAGCATGGTCGGCTCCTACGAGCAGTACTTC	CATSMVGSYEQYF
TRBV10-2	NA	TRBJ2-7	NA	TGCGCCAGCAGTGACTTCGGGGCTGGGGAGCAGTACTTC	CASSDFGAGEQYF
TRBV7-9	medium-sized	TRBJ2-7	TRBD2	TGTGCCAGCAGCACTAGCGGGAGGGCCGTCGGCTACGAGCAGTACTTC	CASSTSGRAVGYEQYF
TRBV9	medium-sized	TRBJ2-5	NA	TGTGCCAGCAGCGTCTTCTCAGGGGAGACCCAGTACTTC	CASSVFSGETQYF
TRBV7-9	medium-sized	TRBJ2-1	NA	TGTGCCAGCAGCTTTGGAGGTAGCTACAATGAGCAGTTCTTC	CASSFGGSYNEQFF
TRBV15	once	TRBJ2-3	NA	TGTGCCACCAGCCGCAATGGGGATACGCAGTATTTT	CATSRNGDTQYF
TRBV2	NA	TRBJ1-1	NA	TGTGCCAGCAGAGCCGACGGGAACACTGAAGCTTTCTTT	CASRADGNTEAFF
TRBV7-9	large	TRBJ1-2	NA	TGTGCCAGCAGCCCCCCCTCTGGTGGCTACACCTTC	CASSPPSGGYTF
TRBV19	medium-sized	TRBJ2-3	NA	TGTGCCAGTTCGGCGGTGTCTAGCACAGATACGCAGTATTTT	CASSAVSSTDTQYF
TRBV5-5	few	TRBJ2-5	NA	TGTGCCAGCAGCTCCCTCGGGGGAGAGGGAGAGACCCAGTACTTC	CASSSLGGEGETQYF
TRBV27	medium-sized	TRBJ2-4	TRBD1	TGTGCCAGCAGGCCCCCCGGGACAGGTTACGGCATTCAGTACTTC	CASRPPGTGYGIQYF
TRBV29-1	medium-sized	TRBJ2-7	NA	TGCAGCGTTGGGCGAGGGCAACGACCCTACGAGCAGTACTTC	CSVGRGQRPYEQYF
TRBV4-3	once	TRBJ2-7	TRBD2	TGCGCCAGCAGCCCAGGGGGACTAGCGGCCTACGAGCAGTACTTC	CASSPGGLAAYEQYF
TRBV23-1	medium-sized	TRBJ2-1	NA	TGCGCCAGCCCTCGGGACCCCCAAAGCCACAATGAGCAGTTCTTC	CASPRDPQSHNEQFF
TRBV7-9	medium-sized	TRBJ2-5	NA	TGTGCCAGCAGCTTATCCGCCGTGGCCCAGTACTTC	CASSLSAVAQYF
TRBV30	medium-sized	TRBJ2-1	NA	TGTGCCTGGAGAAACATGTACTCCTACAATGAGCAGTTCTTC	CAWRNMYSYNEQFF
TRBV7-2	large	TRBJ2-2	NA	TGTGCCAGCAGCCGGACAGATAGTAACACCGGGGAGCTGTTTTTT	CASSRTDSNTGELFF
TRBV18	medium-sized	TRBJ2-5	NA	TGTGCCAGCTCAACCGGGACCCAAGAGACCCAGTACTTC	CASSTGTQETQYF
TRBV20-1	medium-sized	TRBJ1-6	NA	TGCAGTGCGTCTGCGTACCAGGGATATAATTCACCCCTCCACTTT	CSASAYQGYNSPLHF
TRBV6-2/TRBV6-3	NA	TRBJ2-7	TRBD2	TGTGCCAGAAATGTAGCGGGAGGGACCTACGAGCAGTACTTC	CARNVAGGTYEQYF
TRBV7-2	NA	TRBJ1-1	TRBD1	TGTGCCAGCAGTGCGGGACAGGGAAGTCCTTTGAACACTGAAGCTTTCTTT	CASSAGQGSPLNTEAFF
TRBV7-2	medium-sized	TRBJ2-2	TRBD2	TGTGCCAGCAGCTTTAGTGGACTAGCGGGAGGGTCCGGGGAGCTGTTTTTT	CASSFSGLAGGSGELFF
TRBV11-3	medium-sized	TRBJ2-1	TRBD2	TGTGCCAGCAGCTCGGGGCTAGCGGGAGGACGCGAACACAATGAGCAGTTCTTC	CASSSGLAGGREHNEQFF
TRBV5-4	medium-sized	TRBJ2-1	TRBD2	TGTGCCAGCAGCTTGACTAGCGGATGGGATGAGCAGTTCTTC	CASSLTSGWDEQFF
TRBV6-2/TRBV6-3	medium-sized	TRBJ2-7	NA	TGTGCCAGCTCGAACGGTGGTGGGGGGACCTACGAGCAGTACTTC	CASSNGGGGTYEQYF
TRBV10-2	medium-sized	TRBJ1-2	NA	TGCGCCAGCAGGACAGGACTTGCCTATGGCTACACCTTC	CASRTGLAYGYTF
TRBV7-2	NA	TRBJ2-5	NA	TGTGCCAGCAGCCCCGGACAGCGCCAAGAGACCCAGTACTTC	CASSPGQRQETQYF
TRBV5-1	NA	TRBJ1-4	NA	TGCGCCAGCAGCTTGGTGGTTGGAGAAAAACTGTTTTTT	CASSLVVGEKLFF
TRBV5-1	large	TRBJ2-1	TRBD2	TGCGCCAGCAGCTTACTAGCGGGAACGTACAATGAGCAGTTCTTC	CASSLLAGTYNEQFF
TRBV10-2	NA	TRBJ1-3	NA	TGCGCCAGCAGTGAGAGGTTGGATGGAAACACCATATATTTT	CASSERLDGNTIYF
TRBV12-3/TRBV12-4	NA	TRBJ1-2	TRBD1	TGTGCCAGCAGCCTCTCCTTCGGGACAGGCCGCAACTATGGCTACACCTTC	CASSLSFGTGRNYGYTF
TRBV6-2/TRBV6-3	few	TRBJ2-5	TRBD1	TGTGCCAGCAGTTTACAGGGGGCCGGAGAGACCCAGTACTTC	CASSLQGAGETQYF
TRBV12-3/TRBV12-4	NA	TRBJ1-3	NA	TGTGCCAGCAGTTTAAGAGGGGGTTCTGGAAACACCATATATTTT	CASSLRGGSGNTIYF
TRBV29-1	medium-sized	TRBJ2-7	NA	TGCAGCGTTGAAGATCCGTCCGGGGTTCGCTACGAGCAGTACTTC	CSVEDPSGVRYEQYF
TRBV29-1	medium-sized	TRBJ2-5	NA	TGCAGCGTTGTGGCAGATGAGACCCAGTACTTC	CSVVADETQYF
TRBV11-1	few	TRBJ2-7	TRBD2	TGTGCCAGCAGCTTAGCGGGGGGACTAGCGGGAGGTTTCTCCTACGAGCAGTACTTC	CASSLAGGLAGGFSYEQYF
TRBV19	medium-sized	TRBJ2-2	NA	TGTGCCAGTAAACGGCAGGGACACACCCGAGACACCGGGGAGCTGTTTTTT	CASKRQGHTRDTGELFF
TRBV7-1	medium-sized	TRBJ2-5	TRBD2	TGTGCCAGCAGCTCACGGACTAGCGGGAGGAAAGAGACCCAGTACTTC	CASSSRTSGRKETQYF
TRBV11-1	NA	TRBJ2-5	NA	TGTGCCAGCAGCTTAGTCATTACGGAGACCCAGTACTTC	CASSLVITETQYF